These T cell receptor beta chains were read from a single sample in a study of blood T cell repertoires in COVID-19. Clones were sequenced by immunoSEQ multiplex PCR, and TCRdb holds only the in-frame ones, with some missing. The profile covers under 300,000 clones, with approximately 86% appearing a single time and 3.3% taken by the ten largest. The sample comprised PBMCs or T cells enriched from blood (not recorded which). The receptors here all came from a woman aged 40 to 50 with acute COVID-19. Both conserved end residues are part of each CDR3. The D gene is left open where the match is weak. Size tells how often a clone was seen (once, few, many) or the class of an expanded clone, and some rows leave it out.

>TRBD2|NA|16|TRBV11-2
CASSLTGTSVYNEQFF
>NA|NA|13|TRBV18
CASSLSPTDTQYF
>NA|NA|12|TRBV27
CASKQGRGGYTF
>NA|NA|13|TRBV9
CASSVGAGTGTFF
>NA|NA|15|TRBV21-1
CASSKETPNTGELFF
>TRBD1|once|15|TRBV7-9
CASSYGTGGSYEQYF
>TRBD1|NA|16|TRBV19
CASSMFGQGLDTEAFF
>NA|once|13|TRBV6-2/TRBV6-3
CASSYLTRDGYTF
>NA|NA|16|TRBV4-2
CASSHTSGPGYNEQFF
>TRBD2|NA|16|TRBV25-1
CASSDGLAATTGELFF
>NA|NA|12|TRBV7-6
CASSLAAVEQFF
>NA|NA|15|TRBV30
CAWSGEGGAGSPLHF
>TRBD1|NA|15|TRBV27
CASSPLDRVNTEAFF
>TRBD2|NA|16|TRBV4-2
CASSQEASGIYNEQFF
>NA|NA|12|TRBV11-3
CASSLRQNGYTF
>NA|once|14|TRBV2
CASSVYRDPGTQYF
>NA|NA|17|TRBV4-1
CASSQDLLGGSDQPQHF
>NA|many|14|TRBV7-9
CASSFQGSGNTIYF
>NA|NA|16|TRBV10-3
CAITRDSHPFGYGYTF
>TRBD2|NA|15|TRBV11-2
CASRQLAGAHGELFF
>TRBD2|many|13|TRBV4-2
CASSQLAAYEQYF
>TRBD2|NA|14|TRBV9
CASSPTSGDYEQYF
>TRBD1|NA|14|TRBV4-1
CASNSQGADNEQFF
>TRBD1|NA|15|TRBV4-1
CASSQPGQGFNEQYF
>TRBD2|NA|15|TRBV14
CASSPLGTNLNEQFF
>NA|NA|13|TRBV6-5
CASASGVGGTQYF
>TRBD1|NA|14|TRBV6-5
CASSLTGVWDEQYF
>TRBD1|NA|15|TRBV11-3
CASSQGTGNQETQYF
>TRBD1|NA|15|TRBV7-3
CASSLTGTGPYGYTF
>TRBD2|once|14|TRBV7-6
CASSLAGGYNEQFF
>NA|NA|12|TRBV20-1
CSASEGGDDYTF
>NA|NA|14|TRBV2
CASSEFTTNEKLFF
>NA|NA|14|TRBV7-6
CASSLATGAGELFF
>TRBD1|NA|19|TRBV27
CASSLSALGQGEIKGGYTF
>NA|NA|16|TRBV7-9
CASSLYSERTNSPLHF
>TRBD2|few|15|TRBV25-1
CASSGTSGKPDTQYF
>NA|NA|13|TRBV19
CASTFSGVRGYTF
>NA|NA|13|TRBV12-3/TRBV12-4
CASSFRGRYEQYF
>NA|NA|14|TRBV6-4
CASSDSIRGAGYTF
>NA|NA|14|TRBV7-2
CASSISQGKETQYF
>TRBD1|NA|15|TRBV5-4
CASSPSGQLNEKLFF
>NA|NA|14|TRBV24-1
CATSLAGQFNEQFF
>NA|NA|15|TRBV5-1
CASSLDISLGNTIYF
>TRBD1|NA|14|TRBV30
CACAGVQGAYEQYF
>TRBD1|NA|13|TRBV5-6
CASSVTGTQPQHF
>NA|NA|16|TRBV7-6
CASSFPRQDFTDTQYF
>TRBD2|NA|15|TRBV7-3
CASSRGTSGQETQYF
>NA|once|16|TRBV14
CASSQVKARVTDTQYF
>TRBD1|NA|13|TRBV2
CASRTGGGNEQFF
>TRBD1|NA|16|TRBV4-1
CASSQAGQGAYNEQFF
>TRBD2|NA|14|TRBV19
CATGTSGSTDTQYF
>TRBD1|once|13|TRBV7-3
CASSLTGQGGAFF
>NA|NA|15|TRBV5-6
CASSLRAGYPQPQHF
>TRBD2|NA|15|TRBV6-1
CASSDLSGSFNEQFF
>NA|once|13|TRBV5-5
CASSLNSGEGYTF
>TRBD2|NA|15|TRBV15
CATSREIGAGGRQFF
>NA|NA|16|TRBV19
CASSPSARQRSYEQYF